This T cell receptor beta chain was observed in a study of patients and donors after allogeneic stem cell transplantation. Per the germline V gene, CDR1 is SNHLY and CDR2 is FYNNEI. Trimming removed 0 bases at V and 9 bases at J, with 18 bases between. The CDR3 is made up of 16 amino acids. MiXCR was run by TCRdb on the RT-PCR reads, yielding one entry per CDR3 protein. The table has roughly 880,000 distinct CDR3 sequences, 18% seen once. The gene calls are TRBV2 and TRBJ2-1, with a weak D call TRBD1 (6 bases). The receptor was isolated from a human donor who was either an allogeneic HSCT recipient or a stem cell or donor lymphocyte infusion donor (not recorded which). It is not recorded whose cells these are; they may come from a transplant donor. The sample comprised blood, either unsorted or a sorted T cell fraction (not recorded which). CDR3 amino acids: CASSEARSREGGEQFF. The CDR3 nucleotides are TGTGCCAGCAGTGAAGCGCGATCTAGAGAAGGGGGTGAGCAGTTCTTC.